The clone carrying this T cell receptor beta chain was counted at least ten times. Sequenced by immunoSEQ multiplex PCR; TCRdb stores in-frame clones only, minus some. The table shows about 190,000 clones, with around 82% occurring only once. The source of the sample is a study of blood T cell repertoires in COVID-19. Turning to the study itself: T cells, B-cell-depleted T cells, or PBMCs provided the cDNA or gDNA that served as material.

J gave up 4 bases and V 3 bases, and 6 bases lay outside the gene matches. CDR1 and CDR2 from the germline V gene are SEHNR and FQNEAQ (reference sequence). The CDR3 has 15 amino acids. The chain joins TRBV7-9 to TRBJ1-2, with 9 bases identical to TRBD1. The sequencing input was PBMCs or T cells enriched from blood (not recorded which). This TCR was recovered from a woman in her forties or fifties with acute COVID-19. CDR3 protein: CASSFTGGEVYGYTF. The CDR3 DNA follows: TGTGCCAGCAGCTTCACAGGGGGCGAGGTCTATGGCTACACCTTC.